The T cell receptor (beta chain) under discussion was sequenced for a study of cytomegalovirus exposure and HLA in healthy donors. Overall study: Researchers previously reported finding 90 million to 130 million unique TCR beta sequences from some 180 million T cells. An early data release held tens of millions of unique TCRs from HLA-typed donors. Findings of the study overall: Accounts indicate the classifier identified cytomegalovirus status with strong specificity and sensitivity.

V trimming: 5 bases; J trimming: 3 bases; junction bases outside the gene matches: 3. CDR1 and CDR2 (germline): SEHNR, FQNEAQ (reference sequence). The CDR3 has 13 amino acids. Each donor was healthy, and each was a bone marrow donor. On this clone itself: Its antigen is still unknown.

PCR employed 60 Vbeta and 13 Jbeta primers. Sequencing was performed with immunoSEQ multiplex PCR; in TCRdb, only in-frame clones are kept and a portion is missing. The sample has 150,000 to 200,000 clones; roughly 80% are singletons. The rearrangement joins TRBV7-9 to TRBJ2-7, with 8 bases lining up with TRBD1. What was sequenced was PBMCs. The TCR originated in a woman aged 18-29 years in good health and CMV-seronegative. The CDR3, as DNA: TGTGCCAGCAGCACGGGACAGGACTACGAGCAGTACTTC. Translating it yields CASSTGQDYEQYF.